The 15 T cell receptor beta chains below come from one sample, sequenced in a study of shared clonotypes between healthy human individuals (TCRdb year 2020). Library preparation was by the immunoSEQ multiplex PCR assay. Entries here come from immuneACCESS through TCRdb and include only in-frame sequences with V and J called. Some clones fail to appear in such tables; in the studies checked, an unresolved V gene covers under half of the shortfall, and the cause of the remainder is unknown. The sample table contains 150,000 to 200,000 clones; only one count was recorded for roughly 93% of them. In total, the top ten clones hold more than 0.065% of the sample. Sample: naive CD4+ T cells sorted from blood. Explained via the paper, the cell subset or site label denotes: CD45RA+ positively selected. These receptors came from a woman aged 25 to 45 in good health.

The V gene is TRBV7-9, the J gene TRBJ2-6; weak D call: TRBD1 (6 bases). The CDR3 consists of 15 residues. V dropped 3 bases and J dropped 2 bases, with 8 bases sitting between them. Germline assignment: CDR1 SEHNR and CDR2 FQNEAQ (reference sequence). The CDR3 reads CASSFNRAGANVLTF. CDR3 bases: TGTGCCAGCAGCTTTAACAGGGCTGGGGCCAACGTCCTGACTTTC.

The V and J genes are TRBV6-4 and TRBJ2-1; TRBD1 is a possible D gene (5 bases). Per germline, CDR1 MRHNA and CDR2 SNTAGT. The V end lost 4 bases, the J end lost 0 bases, and 10 bases lay between the germline ends. The CDR3 has 15 residues. CDR3 nucleotide sequence: TGTGCCAGCAGTGTGGGGCCCAGCTCCTACAATGAGCAGTTCTTC. Translating gives CASSVGPSSYNEQFF.

Only one count was recorded for this clone. The V and J genes are TRBV5-1 and TRBJ2-7; TRBD2 aligns across 13 bases. Germline assignment: CDR1 SGHRS and CDR2 YFSETQ. After removal of 4 bases from V and 1 base from J, the junction contained 5 bases not matched to a gene. The CDR3 is 16 amino acids. This chain's CDR3 is CASSPRTSGSSYEQYF. CDR3 coding DNA: TGCGCCAGCAGCCCGCGGACTAGCGGGAGTTCCTACGAGCAGTACTTC.

This chain joins TRBV7-2 and TRBJ2-7; unclear D gene. This CDR3 spans 14 amino acids. Trimming removed 1 base from V and 0 bases from J, with 7 bases in between. Germline V gene sequence: CDR1 SGHTA, CDR2 FQGNSA. The CDR3 spells CASSLDTISYEQYF. The CDR3 DNA sequence: TGTGCCAGCAGCTTAGACACTATCTCCTACGAGCAGTACTTC.

This rearrangement joins TRBV6-5 to TRBJ1-1; D is uncertain. The V end was cut by 5 bases, the J end by 4 bases, with 11 bases between. Germline values: CDR1 MNHEY, CDR2 SVGAGI. The length of the CDR3 is 13 residues. DNA of the CDR3: TGTGCCAGCAGTAGAAATGAAGGCACTGAAGCTTTCTTT. It is translated as CASSRNEGTEAFF.

The V gene is TRBV5-1, the J gene TRBJ2-2, with 12 nucleotides matching TRBD2. The CDR3 extends over 15 amino acids. V trimming: 0 bases; J trimming: 6 bases; junction bases outside the gene matches: 0. Looked up from germline, CDR1 is SGHRS and CDR2 is YFSETQ. The CDR3 sequence is CASSLGLAGAGELFF. CDR3 bases: TGCGCCAGCAGCTTGGGACTAGCGGGAGCCGGGGAGCTGTTTTTT.

The J gene is TRBJ2-1, the V gene TRBV19; no reliable D call. Per germline, CDR1 LNHDA and CDR2 SQIVND (reference sequence). Trimming pared 6 bases from V and 3 bases from J, leaving 9 bases between. This CDR3 comprises 13 residues. The CDR3 DNA sequence: TGTGCCAGTAGCCAGTGGGACTACAATGAGCAGTTCTTC. This codes for CASSQWDYNEQFF.

The chain recombines TRBV28 with TRBJ2-7; the D is unclear. The germline gives CDR1 MDHEN, CDR2 SYDVKM. Trimming cost V 8 bases and J 7 bases, with 15 bases left between them. This CDR3 is 12 amino acids long. In DNA form, the CDR3 reads TGTGCCAGCCTCCAACTGGGTGGGGAGCAGTACTTC. Its translation is CASLQLGGEQYF.

A note on this clone: This sample also contains other DNA sequences that code for the same CDR3. The V and J genes are TRBV19 and TRBJ2-7, with D perhaps TRBD1 (6 bases). This CDR3 has 14 amino acids. V lost 3 bases and J lost 0, with 9 bases in between. From germline, CDR1 is LNHDA and CDR2 SQIVND (reference sequence). The CDR3: CASSIRDNSYEQYF. For the CDR3, the DNA is TGTGCCAGTAGTATCCGGGACAACTCCTACGAGCAGTACTTC. Full variable domain (rest looked up from reference TRBV19 and TRBJ2-7): DGGITQSPKYLFRKEGQNVTLSCEQNLNHDAMYWYRQDPGQGLRLIYYSQIVNDFQKGDIAEGYSVSREKKESFPLTVTSAQKNPTAFYLCASSIRDNSYEQYFGPGTRLTVT.

As DNA, the CDR3 is TGCGCCAGCAGCCCTCGGACCGGGCGCCAAGGAGAGACCCAGTACTTC. Translated: CASSPRTGRQGETQYF. The gene calls are TRBV4-1 and TRBJ2-5; no definite D call. The CDR3 loop spans 16 amino acids. V gave up 4 bases and J gave up 4 bases, with 19 bases separating them. Germline CDR1 reads MGHRA; CDR2 reads YSYEKL.

The rearrangement uses TRBV29-1 and TRBJ2-7, with D perhaps TRBD1 (6 bases). Germline V gene data show CDR1 as SQVTM and CDR2 as ANQGSEA. Trimming removed 6 bases from V and 4 bases from J, with 19 bases in between. This CDR3 comprises 14 residues. Here the CDR3 DNA reads TGCAGCGTCGCGAAGGGACAATCGGAATACGAGCAGTACTTC. It is translated as CSVAKGQSEYEQYF.

In the case of this clone: Compared with germline, one end of the junction differs, possibly owing to a read error. The CDR3 protein is CASRPGQGESFEQYF. CDR3 nucleotides: TGTGCCAGCAGACCGGGACAGGGCGAGTCCTTCGAGCAGTACTTC. V is TRBV6-1 and J is TRBJ2-5; TRBD1 matches 9 bases. TRBJ2-7 explains the end of the DNA better; the J call may be wrong. This CDR3 is 15 amino acids long. Germline values: CDR1 MNHNS, CDR2 SASEGT.

This clone was counted once. The chain uses TRBV27 and TRBJ1-3; unclear D gene. This CDR3 has 19 residues. The V end was cut by 0 bases, the J end by 0 bases, with 18 bases between. The V gene's germline CDR1 is MNHEY and CDR2 SMNVEV (reference sequence). The CDR3 DNA is TGTGCCAGCAGTTTATCGGGCCCCCTCGAGGGCTTCTCTGGAAACACCATATATTTT. Residues: CASSLSGPLEGFSGNTIYF.

The table lists this clone with a count of one. V is TRBV4-1 and J is TRBJ1-3, with no clear D. Deletions cut 4 bases from V and 2 bases from J, with 12 bases between. CDR1 is MGHRA and CDR2 is YSYEKL in the germline V gene. The CDR3 sequence is 15 residues long. CDR3 sequence reads: CASSRSPVAGNTIYF. CDR3 sequence (DNA): TGCGCCAGCAGCCGCTCCCCGGTAGCTGGAAACACCATATATTTT.

V gene TRBV5-1 combines with J gene TRBJ1-2; 8 nucleotides line up with TRBD1. In germline, CDR1 is SGHRS, CDR2 YFSETQ. The CDR3 runs 15 residues. V gave up 4 bases and J gave up 4 bases; unmatched junction bases: 9. The CDR3 here is CASSPRTGRGYGYTF. CDR3 DNA: TGCGCCAGCAGCCCAAGGACAGGGAGAGGCTATGGCTACACCTTC. Variable domain in full (rest from reference TRBV5-1 and TRBJ1-2): KAGVTQTPRYLIKTRGQQVTLSCSPISGHRSVSWYQQTPGQGLQFLFEYFSETQRNKGNFPGRFSGRQFSNSRSEMNVSTLELGDSALYLCASSPRTGRGYGYTFGSGTRLTVV.